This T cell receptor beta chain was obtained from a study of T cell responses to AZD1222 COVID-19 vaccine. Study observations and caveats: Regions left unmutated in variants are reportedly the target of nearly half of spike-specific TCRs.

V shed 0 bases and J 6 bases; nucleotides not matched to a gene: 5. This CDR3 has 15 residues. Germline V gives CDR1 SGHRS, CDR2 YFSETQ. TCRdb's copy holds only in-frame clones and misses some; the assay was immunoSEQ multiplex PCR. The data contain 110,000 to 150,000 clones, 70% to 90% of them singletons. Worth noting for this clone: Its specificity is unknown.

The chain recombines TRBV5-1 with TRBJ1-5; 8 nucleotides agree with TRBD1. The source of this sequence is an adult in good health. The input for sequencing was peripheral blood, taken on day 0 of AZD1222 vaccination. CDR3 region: CASSLEAGGGQPQHF. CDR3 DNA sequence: TGCGCCAGCAGCTTGGAGGCAGGGGGCGGTCAGCCCCAGCATTTT.